The present T cell receptor beta chain was sequenced within a study of blood T cell repertoires in COVID-19. Looking at the study overall: Samples came from the United States, Italy and Spain, spanning acute and convalescent COVID-19. Sources were T cells, B-cell-depleted T cells, or PBMCs; the material itself was cDNA or gDNA.

Authors' methods: The assay estimated nucleated cells by amplifying reference gene primers. Clones were sequenced by immunoSEQ multiplex PCR, and TCRdb holds only the in-frame ones, with some missing. V and J calls and clone size are those listed in that table; D and trimming were worked out from the DNA. The sample shows around 25,000 clones, 87% of them seen only once. This clone appeared a few times. This TCR was recovered from a human donor with active COVID-19. The donor label of this sample is uncertain. Sequencing was done on a sample of peripheral blood.

The CDR3 DNA sequence: TGTGCCAGCAGTTACTCTAATCTTCAGCCCCAGCATTTT. Its protein is CASSYSNLQPQHF. This rearrangement joins TRBV6-5 to TRBJ1-5; D ambiguous. V lost 0 bases and J 6 bases, leaving 6 bases between the germline ends. This CDR3 spans 13 amino acids. Germline assignment: CDR1 MNHEY and CDR2 SVGAGI.